The T cell receptor beta chain described here comes from a study of cytomegalovirus exposure and HLA in healthy donors. The V and J ends lost 0 bases and 5 bases, in that order; junction bases with no gene match: 13. This CDR3 comprises 18 residues. Germline loops: CDR1 SGHDT, CDR2 YYEEEE. The PCR was carried out with 60 Vbeta primers and 13 Jbeta primers. Profiling relied on immunoSEQ multiplex PCR, and the TCRdb table lists in-frame clones only, not all of them. The data hold roughly 180,000 clones, with roughly 80% observed a single time. Sequencing was done on a sample of PBMCs. The source is a woman between 18 and 29 years old in good health and CMV-seronegative. The genes are TRBV5-6 and TRBJ2-5; 10 bases line up with TRBD2. As DNA, the CDR3 is TGTGCCAGCAGCTTGGGGGTCTCCTCAGCGGGAGGGCGCGAGACCCAGTACTTC. This gives the protein CASSLGVSSAGGRETQYF. Based on the CDR3 plus reference TRBV5-6 and TRBJ2-5, the full variable domain is DAGVTQSPTHLIKTRGQQVTLRCSPKSGHDTVSWYQQALGQGPQFIFQYYEEEERQRGNFPDRFSGHQFPNYSSELNVNALLLGDSALYLCASSLGVSSAGGRETQYFGPGTRLLVL.